One and the same sample provided the 27 T cell receptor beta chains below, sequenced in a study of blood T cell repertoires in COVID-19. Method: immunoSEQ multiplex PCR; TCRdb's copy keeps in-frame clones and lacks some. The sample records about 290,000 clones, around nine tenths being singletons. The specimen sequenced was peripheral blood. These receptors were obtained from a woman aged 25 to 45 with COVID-19, enrolled during active disease.

The CDR3 reads CASSQTGDPPYEQYF. In DNA, the CDR3 is TGTGCCAGCAGTCAAACAGGGGACCCCCCCTACGAGCAGTACTTC. The chain carries TRBV27 and TRBJ2-7, with 7 nucleotides matching TRBD1. CDR1 and CDR2 (germline): MNHEY, SMNVEV (reference sequence). V trimming: 5 bases; J trimming: 2 bases; junction bases outside the gene matches: 9. The CDR3 totals 15 residues.

The rearrangement uses TRBV5-1 and TRBJ1-4; 11 positions match TRBD1. CDR1 SGHRS and CDR2 YFSETQ come from the germline V gene. Losses at the gene ends were 5 bases for V and 7 bases for J; bases not matched to a gene: 7. The CDR3 consists of 15 residues. For the CDR3, the DNA is TGCGCCAGCAGAGACGGGACAGGGGGAAGTGAAAAACTGTTTTTT. Its protein is CASRDGTGGSEKLFF.

The CDR3 sequence: CASSPRTGTGYTF. The CDR3 region has the DNA TGTGCCAGCAGCCCAAGGACAGGGACGGGCTACACCTTC. V is TRBV5-5 and J is TRBJ1-2, with 8 nucleotides matching TRBD1. V was clipped by 4 bases and J by 8 bases; unmatched bases: 7. CDR1 is SGHKS, CDR2 YYEKEE, per germline (reference sequence). The CDR3 spans 13 residues.

The rearrangement uses TRBV5-4 and TRBJ2-1, with 9 bases lining up with TRBD1. Looked up from germline, CDR1 is SGHNT and CDR2 is YYREEE (reference sequence). The ends lost 1 base at V and 7 bases at J; junction bases unmatched: 9. CDR3 length: 16 amino acids. The CDR3 sequence: CASSLFLGTGINEQFF. CDR3 in DNA: TGTGCCAGCAGCTTGTTCTTAGGGACAGGGATTAATGAGCAGTTCTTC.

V gene TRBV5-1 combines with J gene TRBJ1-1, with D tentatively TRBD1 (6 bases). With 2 bases removed from V and 5 bases from J, the gap between germline ends came to 13 bases. Germline V gives CDR1 SGHRS, CDR2 YFSETQ. The CDR3 has 14 residues. Written as DNA, the CDR3 is TGCGCCAGCAGCTTCCAGGGGCGAGAGACTGAAGCTTTCTTT. Protein product: CASSFQGRETEAFF.

This clone was picked up one time. The chain has TRBV7-8 and TRBJ1-4, with D tentatively TRBD1 (5 bases). V lost 5 bases and J 7 bases, leaving 11 bases between the germline ends. There are 13 residues in the CDR3. Looked up from germline, CDR1 is SGHVS and CDR2 is FQNEAQ. The CDR3 bases are TGTGCCAGCAGCCCCGGACACCGTGAAAAACTGTTTTTT. Translated: CASSPGHREKLFF.

The V and J genes are TRBV7-9 and TRBJ1-2; no definite D call. Germline-derived CDR1 and CDR2 are SEHNR and FQNEAQ (reference sequence). V lost 5 bases, J lost 3 bases, and 19 bases lay in between. The CDR3 has 16 amino acids. CDR3 amino acids: CASSQVGLQKYYGYTF. Written as DNA, the CDR3 is TGTGCCAGCAGCCAAGTGGGCTTACAGAAATACTATGGCTACACCTTC.

The chain couples TRBV5-1 to TRBJ1-2; D may be TRBD1 (5 bases). This CDR3 is 13 amino acids long. CDR1 SGHRS and CDR2 YFSETQ come from the germline V gene. The V end was cut by 0 bases, the J end by 8 bases, with 11 bases between. DNA for the CDR3: TGCGCCAGCAGCTTGGCCGCAGGGTTAGGCTACACCTTC. This gives the protein CASSLAAGLGYTF. Full variable domain (missing parts from reference TRBV5-1 and TRBJ1-2): KAGVTQTPRYLIKTRGQQVTLSCSPISGHRSVSWYQQTPGQGLQFLFEYFSETQRNKGNFPGRFSGRQFSNSRSEMNVSTLELGDSALYLCASSLAAGLGYTFGSGTRLTVV.

This rearrangement joins TRBV5-1 to TRBJ1-3; D is unresolved. This CDR3 spans 14 amino acids. Per the germline V gene, CDR1 is SGHRS and CDR2 is YFSETQ. V lost 4 bases and J 0 bases, leaving 8 bases between the germline ends. The CDR3 loop reads CASSPSYSGNTIYF. CDR3 in DNA: TGCGCCAGCAGCCCGTCCTACTCTGGAAACACCATATATTTT.

The chain employs TRBV18 and TRBJ1-3, with D maybe TRBD1 (5 bases). This CDR3 region has 13 residues. Germline V gene sequence: CDR1 KGHSH, CDR2 LQKENI. Trimming stripped 2 bases from V and 4 bases from J, with 6 bases between. CDR3 DNA: TGTGCCAGCTCACCAGACAGCGGAAACACCATATATTTT. Protein sequence: CASSPDSGNTIYF.

The chain employs TRBV2 and TRBJ1-4; D might be TRBD1 (6 bases). This CDR3 has 16 amino acids. The germline V gene has CDR1 SNHLY and CDR2 FYNNEI. V dropped 2 bases and J dropped 7 bases, with 17 bases sitting between them. The CDR3 DNA follows: TGTGCCAGCAGTGAAACCCCACAGGGTTTAGGTGAAAAACTGTTTTTT. Its protein is CASSETPQGLGEKLFF.

The J gene is TRBJ2-2, the V gene TRBV11-2; 11 nucleotides agree with TRBD1. With V trimmed by 5 bases and J by 7 bases, 9 bases remained unmatched. The germline V gene encodes CDR1 SGHAT and CDR2 FQNNGV. The CDR3 is made up of 16 amino acids. The DNA of the CDR3 is TGTGCCAGCAGCACCTGGACAGGGGGCCTAAACGGGGAGCTGTTTTTT. Its protein is CASSTWTGGLNGELFF.

This clone has just one count. V usage is TRBV7-2 and J usage is TRBJ2-3; possibly TRBD2 for D (6 bases). The V and J ends lost 4 bases and 14 bases respectively, with 16 bases between them. The germline gives CDR1 SGHTA, CDR2 FQGNSA. The CDR3 totals 12 residues. CDR3 protein: CASSSGTPWSYF. The CDR3 bases are TGTGCCAGCAGCTCCGGGACTCCGTGGTCGTATTTT.

This rearrangement joins TRBV3-1 (or the pseudogene TRBV3-2) to TRBJ2-3; 8 bases match TRBD2. From germline, CDR1 is LGHDT and CDR2 YNNKEL (reference sequence). Trimming removed 2 bases from V and 8 bases from J; junction bases left unmatched: 12. This CDR3 spans 16 amino acids. The CDR3 DNA is TGTGCCAGCAGCCAATTAAGGACTAGCCCTCCTCCTACGCAGTATTTT. This encodes CASSQLRTSPPPTQYF.

This rearrangement joins TRBV3-1 (or the pseudogene TRBV3-2) to TRBJ1-4, with D possibly TRBD1 on 6 matching bases. The V and J ends lost 1 base and 8 bases respectively, with 14 bases between them. Looked up from germline, CDR1 is LGHDT and CDR2 is YNNKEL (reference sequence). The CDR3 consists of 15 residues. CDR3 region: CASSQVGTGKEKLFF. Written as DNA, the CDR3 is TGTGCCAGCAGCCAAGTAGGCACAGGGAAAGAAAAACTGTTTTTT.

This chain joins TRBV25-1 and TRBJ2-1, with D possibly being TRBD1 (5 bases). CDR1 and CDR2 from the germline V gene are MGHDK and SYGVNS. The CDR3 is 12 residues long. The germline V and J ends were trimmed by 6 bases and 4 bases, with 7 bases remaining between them. In DNA, the CDR3 is TGTGCCAGCAGCTACAGGTACAATGAGCAGTTCTTC. As protein: CASSYRYNEQFF.

The chain recombines TRBV30 with TRBJ1-5, with D perhaps TRBD1 (6 bases). The ends were cut back, 1 base at V and 5 bases at J, with 9 bases in the middle. CDR1 GTSNPN and CDR2 SVGIG come from the germline V gene (reference sequence). This CDR3 has 13 residues. CDR3 amino acids: CAWSGNRDQPQHF. The CDR3 coding sequence is TGTGCCTGGAGTGGGAACAGGGATCAGCCCCAGCATTTT.

The genes are TRBV6-5 and TRBJ1-3; D is uncertain. Germline V CDR1 and CDR2: MNHEY, SVGAGI. V gave up 8 bases and J gave up 1 base, with 3 bases separating them. This CDR3 has 11 residues. Written as DNA, the CDR3 is TGTGCCAGCCCATCTGGAAACACCATATATTTT. Translated: CASPSGNTIYF.

This chain uses TRBV18 with TRBJ1-1, with 8 positions matching TRBD1. Germline V gene sequence: CDR1 KGHSH, CDR2 LQKENI. V lost 2 bases, J lost 8 bases, and 1 base stayed unmatched. This CDR3 comprises 12 residues. The CDR3 sequence: CASSPRTGEAFF. The CDR3 DNA is TGTGCCAGCTCACCAAGGACAGGGGAAGCTTTCTTT.

V gene TRBV4-1 combines with J gene TRBJ2-1; 8 bases are shared with TRBD2. The CDR3 consists of 12 residues. The germline V gene has CDR1 MGHRA and CDR2 YSYEKL. With V trimmed by 3 bases and J by 11 bases, 3 bases remained unmatched. As DNA, the CDR3 is TGCGCCAGCAGCCACGGGGGGGCTAAGCAGTTCTTC. Translating gives CASSHGGAKQFF.

The CDR3 sequence is CASSQAGGGETQYF. CDR3 DNA sequence: TGTGCCAGCAGCCAAGCCGGCGGGGGAGAGACCCAGTACTTC. This chain joins TRBV4-2 and TRBJ2-5, with TRBD2 matching 7 bases. The CDR3 covers 14 residues. CDR1 and CDR2 (germline): LGHNA, YNFKEQ. J was trimmed by 4 bases and V by 1 base; bases with no gene match: 3.

In this sample, this clone turned up a few times. The same CDR3 is also encoded by other DNA sequences in this sample. The V gene is TRBV10-3, the J gene TRBJ2-7, with 8 bases matching TRBD1. V trimming: 4 bases; J trimming: 1 base; junction bases outside the gene matches: 0. The CDR3 spans 13 residues. The germline V gene has CDR1 ENHRY and CDR2 SYGVKD. CDR3 nucleotides: TGTGCCATCAGTGGACAGGGGTCCTACGAGCAGTACTTC. The encoded protein is CAISGQGSYEQYF.

The rearrangement uses TRBV18 and TRBJ1-5; 7 nucleotides line up with TRBD1. J was trimmed by 2 bases and V by 3 bases; bases with no gene match: 1. The germline V gene has CDR1 KGHSH and CDR2 LQKENI. This CDR3 contains 14 residues. DNA of the CDR3: TGTGCCAGCTCACCCGACAGGGGCAATCAGCCCCAGCATTTT. Translated: CASSPDRGNQPQHF.

The gene calls are TRBV19 and TRBJ1-6, with D hard to call. CDR1 and CDR2 (germline): LNHDA, SQIVND (reference sequence). The CDR3 runs to 11 residues. Trimming pared 7 bases from V and 10 bases from J, leaving 8 bases between. The CDR3 DNA reads TGTGCCAGTACCCTATGGTCACCCCTCCACTTT. It specifies CASTLWSPLHF.

V is TRBV14 and J is TRBJ2-7, with no clear D. Trimming cost V 1 base and J 5 bases, with 15 bases left between them. From germline, CDR1 is SGHDN and CDR2 FVKESK. The CDR3 runs 15 residues. The CDR3 protein is CASSQGYQSADEQYF. CDR3 DNA sequence: TGTGCCAGCAGCCAAGGCTACCAGTCGGCGGACGAGCAGTACTTC.

This rearrangement joins TRBV5-4 to TRBJ2-7; D perhaps matches TRBD2 (5 bases). The V and J ends lost 3 bases and 0 bases respectively, with 7 bases between them. The V gene's germline CDR1 is SGHNT and CDR2 YYREEE (reference sequence). The CDR3 has 13 amino acids. This CDR3 reads CASSWGVSYEQYF. CDR3 coding DNA: TGTGCCAGCAGCTGGGGAGTCTCCTACGAGCAGTACTTC.

V usage is TRBV7-9 and J usage is TRBJ1-1; D not certain. The V end lost 1 base, the J end lost 0 bases, and 9 bases lay between the germline ends. CDR1 is SEHNR and CDR2 is FQNEAQ in the germline V gene (reference sequence). The CDR3 extends over 15 amino acids. The CDR3 region has the DNA TGTGCCAGCAGCTTAGGTTTAGCCTTGAACACTGAAGCTTTCTTT. This translates into CASSLGLALNTEAFF. The full variable domain, completed using reference TRBV7-9 and TRBJ1-1, is DTGVSQNPRHKITKRGQNVTFRCDPISEHNRLYWYRQTLGQGPEFLTYFQNEAQLEKSRLLSDRFSAERPKGSFSTLEIQRTEQGDSAMYLCASSLGLALNTEAFFGQGTRLTVV.